Below, one TCR beta chain is given with its context. The antigen is not known. CDR1 and CDR2 from the germline V gene are MNHNS and SASEGT. The J segment lost 2 bases and the V segment lost 7 bases, leaving 6 bases of the junction unmatched. The CDR3 extends over 14 amino acids. The sort gate was single viable CD3+CD4+CD8-CD45RO+ cells for memory CD4+ T cells. Donors' CMV status reflects serum IgG against pp150, pp28, p38, p52. In the source study's methods: After removing out-of-frame reads, millions of distinct TCRbeta sequences remained. Assay used: immunoSEQ multiplex PCR; TCRdb lists only in-frame clones, some missing. V and J calls and clone size follow that table, whereas D and trimming were derived from the DNA. The sample yields about 82,000 clones, roughly 80% seen once. The record originates from a study of memory CD4+ T cells and cytomegalovirus serostatus. General study findings and limits: Each of approximately 63 CMV-associated TCRbeta sequences occurred in one to five individuals. Repertoires predicted CMV serostatus with median bootstrapped AUC of roughly 0.96.

Sample: memory CD4+ T cells from blood. The clonotype originates from an adult in good health and CMV-seronegative. The chain has TRBV6-1 and TRBJ2-3; 7 bases align to TRBD2. The chain's CDR3 is CASKGGVNTDTQYF. CDR3 nucleotides: TGTGCCAGCAAGGGAGGGGTGAACACAGATACGCAGTATTTT.